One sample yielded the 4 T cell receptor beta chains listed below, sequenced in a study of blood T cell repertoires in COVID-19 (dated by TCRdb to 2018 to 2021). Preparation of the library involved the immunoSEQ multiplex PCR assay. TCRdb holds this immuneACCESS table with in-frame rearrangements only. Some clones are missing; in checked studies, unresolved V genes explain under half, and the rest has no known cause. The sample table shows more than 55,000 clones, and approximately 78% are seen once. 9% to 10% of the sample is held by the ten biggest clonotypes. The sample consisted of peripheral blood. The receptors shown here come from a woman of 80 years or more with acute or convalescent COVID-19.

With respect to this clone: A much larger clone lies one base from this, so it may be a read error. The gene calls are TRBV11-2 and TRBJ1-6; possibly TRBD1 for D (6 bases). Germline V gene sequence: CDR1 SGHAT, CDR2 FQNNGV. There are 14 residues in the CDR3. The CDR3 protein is CASSLGGTNLPLHF. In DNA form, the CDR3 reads TGTGCCAGCAGCTTAGGGGGGACAAATTTACCCCTCCACTTT.

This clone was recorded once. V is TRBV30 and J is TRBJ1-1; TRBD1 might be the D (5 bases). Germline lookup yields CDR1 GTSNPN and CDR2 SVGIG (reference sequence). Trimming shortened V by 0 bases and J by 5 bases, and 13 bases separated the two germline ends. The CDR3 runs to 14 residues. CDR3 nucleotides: TGTGCCTGGAGTGTGGGGGGGGTCGGGACTGAAGCTTTCTTT. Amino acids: CAWSVGGVGTEAFF.

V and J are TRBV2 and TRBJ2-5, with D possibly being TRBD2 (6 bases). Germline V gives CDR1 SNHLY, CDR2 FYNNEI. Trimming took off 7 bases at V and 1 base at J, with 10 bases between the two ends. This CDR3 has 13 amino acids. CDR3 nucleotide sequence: TGTGCCAGCACTGGACTAATCCAAGAGACCCAGTACTTC. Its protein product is CASTGLIQETQYF. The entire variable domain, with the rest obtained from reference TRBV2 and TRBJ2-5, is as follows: EPEVTQTPSHQVTQMGQEVILRCVPISNHLYFYWYRQILGQKVEFLVSFYNNEISEKSEIFDDQFSVERPDGSNFTLKIRSTKLEDSAMYFCASTGLIQETQYFGPGTRLLVL.

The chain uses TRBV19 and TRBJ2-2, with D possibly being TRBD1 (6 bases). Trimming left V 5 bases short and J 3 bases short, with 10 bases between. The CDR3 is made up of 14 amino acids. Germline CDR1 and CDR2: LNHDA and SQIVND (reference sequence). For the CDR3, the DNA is TGTGCCAGTAGTTCCAGGGGCCACACCGGGGAGCTGTTTTTT. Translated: CASSSRGHTGELFF.